What follows are 18 T cell receptor beta chains derived from one specimen sequenced in a study of T-cell memory formation after mild COVID-19. MiXCR, run by TCRdb on the 5' RACE reads, gives a single entry per CDR3 protein. The sample consists of approximately 500,000 distinct CDR3 sequences, around a quarter of them appearing once. Sequences were obtained from PBMCs or a T cell subset sorted from them (not recorded which). These receptors came from an adult woman who had mild COVID-19 (a few samples of this study predate the infection). Cell type and time point are not known.

This clonotype was observed once. A much larger clone lies one base from this, so it may be a read error. The chain has TRBV5-1 and TRBJ2-3; D is undetermined. CDR1 SGHRS and CDR2 YFSETQ come from the germline V gene. This CDR3 comprises 12 residues. The V gene lost 3 bases and the J gene lost 2 bases, with 4 bases spanning the gap. Here the CDR3 DNA reads TGCGCCAGCAGCTCCCCCACAGATACGCAGTATTTT. This codes for CASSSPTDTQYF.

V usage is TRBV5-1 and J usage is TRBJ2-1; TRBD2 matches 10 bases. The V and J ends lost 0 bases and 8 bases, in that order; junction bases with no gene match: 5. This CDR3 region has 15 residues. Germline CDR1 reads SGHRS; CDR2 reads YFSETQ. CDR3 protein: CASSLASGSWYEQFF. DNA of the CDR3: TGCGCCAGCAGCTTGGCTAGCGGGAGTTGGTATGAGCAGTTCTTC.

This clonotype has only a few counts. This chain joins TRBV5-1 and TRBJ2-3; tentatively, D is TRBD2 (6 bases). Looked up from germline, CDR1 is SGHRS and CDR2 is YFSETQ. There are 15 residues in the CDR3. V shed 4 bases and J shed 0 bases, with 12 bases lying between them. CDR3 protein: CASSRSGTSTDTQYF. DNA for the CDR3: TGCGCCAGCAGCCGTAGCGGAACTAGCACAGATACGCAGTATTTT.

The chain recombines TRBV2 with TRBJ2-7; the match to TRBD1 covers 8 bases. CDR3 size: 12 residues. With 6 bases clipped from V and 10 bases from J, the junction kept 8 bases outside the gene matches. CDR1 and CDR2 (germline): SNHLY, FYNNEI. The CDR3 DNA is TGTGCCAGCAGGAGTGACAGGGGCTATCAGTACTTC. Translation: CASRSDRGYQYF.

This clonotype turned up a few times. One end of the junction fails to match germline, which may point to a read error. V gene TRBV7-8 combines with J gene TRBJ2-3; D might be TRBD1 (6 bases). Germline V CDR1 and CDR2: SGHVS, FQNEAQ. The CDR3 length is 13 residues. CDR3 nucleotides: TGTGCCAGCAGCTTAGAAGGATCCTGGGGGCCTGATTTT. This encodes CASSLEGSWGPDF.

The CDR3 region is CASSYPPRVEYQPQHF. The CDR3 DNA reads as TGTGCCAGCAGTTACCCGCCCAGGGTGGAATATCAGCCCCAGCATTTT. The chain recombines TRBV6-2 or TRBV6-3 with TRBJ1-5, with a weak D call TRBD1 (5 bases). Germline lookup yields CDR1 MNHEY and CDR2 SVGEGT. The V end lost 2 bases, the J end lost 5 bases, and 16 bases lay between the germline ends. The CDR3 has 16 amino acids.

This clonotype was observed many times. The chain couples TRBV24-1 to TRBJ1-5; D is undetermined. Germline CDR1 KGHDR, CDR2 SFDVKD. The length of the CDR3 is 16 residues. Between the trimmed V and J ends, which lost 5 bases and 2 bases, there was a span of 15 bases. CDR3 sequence (DNA): TGTGCCACCAGTGGGGAGGGAAAAGGTGGCAATCAGCCCCAGCATTTT. Translated, it gives CATSGEGKGGNQPQHF.

This clonotype was observed a few times. The chain combines TRBV5-1 with TRBJ2-7; 7 positions agree with TRBD2. The V gene's germline CDR1 is SGHRS and CDR2 YFSETQ. CDR3 length: 13 residues. Germline trimming cut 4 bases from V and 3 bases from J; bases unmatched to any gene: 4. The CDR3 DNA reads TGCGCCAGCAGCAGCAGGGAGGGCTACGAGCAGTACTTC. It encodes CASSSREGYEQYF.

The chain carries TRBV12-3 or TRBV12-4 and TRBJ2-2, with TRBD2 identical over 9 bases. V lost 6 bases to trimming and J lost 5 bases; unmatched junction nucleotides: 10. The CDR3 length is 16 residues. The CDR3 DNA sequence: TGTGCCAGCAGGCCGCGGGGGGGCGAAGGTACCGGGGAGCTGTTTTTT. Its translation is CASRPRGGEGTGELFF.

This clonotype was seen only a few times. The chain employs TRBV27 and TRBJ2-1; 13 positions match TRBD2. The CDR3 has 15 residues. The V and J ends lost 6 bases and 9 bases, in that order; junction bases with no gene match: 8. Germline CDR1 and CDR2: MNHEY and SMNVEV (reference sequence). The CDR3 reads CASSKLAGGPGEQFF. The CDR3 DNA reads as TGTGCCAGCAGCAAACTAGCGGGAGGGCCCGGTGAGCAGTTCTTC.

This clonotype turned up a few times. This sequence joins TRBV10-3 and TRBJ2-3; maybe TRBD1 (6 bases). Germline V gives CDR1 ENHRY, CDR2 SYGVKD. The CDR3 has 15 residues. Trimming left V 2 bases short and J 1 base short, with 10 bases between. The CDR3 DNA reads as TGTGCCATCAGTGAGGGGACACGGGGCACAGATACGCAGTATTTT. This sequence encodes CAISEGTRGTDTQYF.

The sample holds a few counts of this clonotype. The V and J genes are TRBV24-1 and TRBJ2-6; D possibly corresponds to TRBD2 (5 bases). The CDR3 runs 15 residues. The V end was cut by 4 bases, the J end by 0 bases, with 6 bases between. Germline values: CDR1 KGHDR, CDR2 SFDVKD. CDR3 residues: CATSEGGSGANVLTF. The DNA for the CDR3 is TGTGCCACCAGTGAAGGAGGCTCTGGGGCCAACGTCCTGACTTTC.

The chain combines TRBV20-1 with TRBJ2-3; D may correspond to TRBD1 or TRBD2 (5 bases each). CDR1 is DFQATT, CDR2 SNEGSKA, per germline (reference sequence). V lost 3 bases, J lost 3 bases, and 13 bases lay in between. The CDR3 consists of 14 residues. The chain's CDR3 is CSASGRGGTDTQYF. CDR3 DNA: TGCAGTGCTAGTGGCCGTGGGGGTACAGATACGCAGTATTTT.

The rearrangement uses TRBV5-1 and TRBJ2-7, with 7 nucleotides matching TRBD1. Trimming took 4 bases from V and 10 from J; bases not matched to a gene: 8. CDR1 SGHRS and CDR2 YFSETQ come from the germline V gene. This CDR3 has 12 amino acids. This CDR3 reads CASSNPGTEQYF. The CDR3 DNA sequence: TGCGCCAGCAGCAACCCCGGGACAGAACAGTACTTC.

This clonotype appeared a few times. The chain recombines TRBV11-2 with TRBJ1-2, with 11 bases aligning to TRBD1. Germline trimming cut 5 bases from V and 4 bases from J; bases unmatched to any gene: 6. Germline values: CDR1 SGHAT, CDR2 FQNNGV. The CDR3 loop spans 15 amino acids. As DNA, the CDR3 is TGTGCCAGCAGCCTCGGGACAGGGGGAGGCTATGGCTACACCTTC. Translation: CASSLGTGGGYGYTF.

Written as DNA, the CDR3 is TGCGCCAGCAGCCTGGAGGGACTAGCGACCCCCTACGAGCAGTACTTC. This sequence encodes CASSLEGLATPYEQYF. V is TRBV5-1 and J is TRBJ2-7; 10 bases fit TRBD2. Germline assignment: CDR1 SGHRS and CDR2 YFSETQ. This CDR3 has 16 residues. Losses at the gene ends were 4 bases for V and 2 bases for J; bases not matched to a gene: 9.

This clonotype was observed a few times. The rearrangement links TRBV5-1 to TRBJ2-6, with a weak D call TRBD1 (6 bases). The V end lost 3 bases, the J end lost 3 bases, and 7 bases lay between the germline ends. CDR3 size: 14 residues. From germline, CDR1 is SGHRS and CDR2 YFSETQ. CDR3 residues: CASSWDIGANVLTF. Here the CDR3 DNA reads TGCGCCAGCAGCTGGGACATTGGGGCCAACGTCCTGACTTTC.

The chain links TRBV6-6 to TRBJ2-3, with a tentative D call TRBD1 (6 bases). The CDR3 covers 15 residues. CDR1 is MNHNY, CDR2 SVGAGI, per germline (reference sequence). V lost 6 bases and J lost 2, with 15 bases in between. The CDR3 DNA is TGTGCCAGCAGGGGACATCCGGGGCCCACAGATACGCAGTATTTT. Protein product: CASRGHPGPTDTQYF.